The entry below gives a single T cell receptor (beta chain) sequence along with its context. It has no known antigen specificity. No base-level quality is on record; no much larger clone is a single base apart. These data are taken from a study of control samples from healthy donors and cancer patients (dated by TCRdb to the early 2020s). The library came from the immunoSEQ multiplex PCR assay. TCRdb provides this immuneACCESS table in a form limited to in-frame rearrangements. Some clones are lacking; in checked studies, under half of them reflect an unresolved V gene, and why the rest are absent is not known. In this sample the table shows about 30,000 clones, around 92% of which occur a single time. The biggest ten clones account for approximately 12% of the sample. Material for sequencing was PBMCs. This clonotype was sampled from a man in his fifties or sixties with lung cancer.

The CDR3 reads as follows: CASTASGGTGELFF. In nucleotides, the sequence is TGCGCCAGCACGGCTAGCGGGGGGACCGGGGAGCTGTTTTTT. The rearranged chain carries TRBV10-2 and TRBJ2-2; 11 bases in the middle match TRBD2. Ends trimmed: V by 7 bases, J by 5 bases; bases unmatched to a gene: 3. The CDR3 runs 14 amino acids, cysteine and phenylalanine included. Only the CDR3 DNA stays, 42 bases, in frame from base 1. The germline V gene provides CDR1 WSHSY and CDR2 SAAADI.